Sequencing of this TCR beta chain was carried out in a study of beta chain features in type 1 diabetes. Expressed TCRB transcripts got sequenced, as all isolated RNA was reverse transcribed. Clones were sequenced by immunoSEQ multiplex PCR, and TCRdb holds only the in-frame ones, with some missing. The repertoire holds around 300,000 clones, 14% seen once, with about 6.7% in the top ten. The CDR3 is 15 residues long. J lost 5 bases, V lost 0 bases, and 4 bases had no gene match. The germline V gene encodes CDR1 KGHSH and CDR2 LQKENI. This clone occurred a few times. Sequencing was performed on central memory CD4+ T cells from blood. The genes are TRBV18 and TRBJ2-1; 7 bases match TRBD2. The origin of this receptor is a man aged 25 to 45 in good health. The CDR3 DNA follows: TGTGCCAGCTCACCACCGGGCGGGAGTAACAATGAGCAGTTCTTC. This sequence encodes CASSPPGGSNNEQFF. Full variable domain (rest looked up from reference TRBV18 and TRBJ2-1): NAGVMQNPRHLVRRRGQEARLRCSPMKGHSHVYWYRQLPEEGLKFMVYLQKENIIDESGMPKERFSAEFPKEGPSILRIQQVVRGDSAAYFCASSPPGGSNNEQFFGPGTRLTVL.